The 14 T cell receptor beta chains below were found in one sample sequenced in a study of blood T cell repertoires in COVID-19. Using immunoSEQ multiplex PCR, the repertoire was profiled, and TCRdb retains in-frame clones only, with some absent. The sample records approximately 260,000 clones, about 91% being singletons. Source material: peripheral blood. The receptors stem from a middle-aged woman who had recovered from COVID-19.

The CDR3 is CASSTTGRETQYF. The CDR3 bases are TGTGCCAGCAGCACAACAGGTCGCGAGACCCAGTACTTC. The rearrangement joins TRBV6-5 to TRBJ2-5, with D perhaps TRBD1 (5 bases). V lost 6 bases and J lost 5, with 13 bases in between. Germline V gene data show CDR1 as MNHEY and CDR2 as SVGAGI. This CDR3 has 13 amino acids.

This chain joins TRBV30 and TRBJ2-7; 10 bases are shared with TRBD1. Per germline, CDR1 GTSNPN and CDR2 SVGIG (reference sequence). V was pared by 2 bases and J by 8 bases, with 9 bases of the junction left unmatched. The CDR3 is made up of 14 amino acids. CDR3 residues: CAWSRGTGDSQQYF. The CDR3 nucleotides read TGTGCCTGGAGTCGGGGGACAGGGGATTCCCAGCAGTACTTC.

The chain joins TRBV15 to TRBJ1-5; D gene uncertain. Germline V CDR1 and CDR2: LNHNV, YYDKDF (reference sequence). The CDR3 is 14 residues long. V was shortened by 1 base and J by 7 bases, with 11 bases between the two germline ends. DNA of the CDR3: TGTGCCACCAGCAGAGGGGGAGGCGGCCAGCCCCAGCATTTT. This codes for CATSRGGGGQPQHF.

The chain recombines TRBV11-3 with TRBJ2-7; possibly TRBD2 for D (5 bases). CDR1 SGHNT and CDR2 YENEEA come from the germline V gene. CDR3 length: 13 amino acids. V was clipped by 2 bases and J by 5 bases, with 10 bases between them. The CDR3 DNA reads TGTGCCAGCAGCTTAAACGGGGAAAACGAGCAGTACGTC. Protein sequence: CASSLNGENEQYV.

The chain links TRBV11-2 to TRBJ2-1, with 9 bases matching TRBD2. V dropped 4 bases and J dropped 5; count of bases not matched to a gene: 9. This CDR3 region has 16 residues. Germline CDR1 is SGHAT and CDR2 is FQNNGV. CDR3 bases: TGTGCCAGCAGCTCCTACGCCCTAGCGGGAAACAATGAGCAGTTCTTC. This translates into CASSSYALAGNNEQFF.

The CDR3 DNA reads as TGTGCCAGCAGCCCACTTGGGACTAACCTCAATGAGCAGTTCTTC. This encodes CASSPLGTNLNEQFF. The gene calls are TRBV7-8 and TRBJ2-1, with TRBD2 matching over 7 bases. This CDR3 contains 15 residues. Germline V CDR1 and CDR2: SGHVS, FQNEAQ. Unmatched junction bases numbered 10, after V lost 5 bases and J lost 6 bases.

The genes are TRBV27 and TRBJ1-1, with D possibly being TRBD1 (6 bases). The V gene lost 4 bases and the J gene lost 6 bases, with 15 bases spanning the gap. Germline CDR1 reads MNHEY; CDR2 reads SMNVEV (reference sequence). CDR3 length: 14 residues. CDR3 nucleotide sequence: TGTGCCAGCAGTTGGGGCAGGGGTGGTTCTGAAGCTTTCTTT. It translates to CASSWGRGGSEAFF.

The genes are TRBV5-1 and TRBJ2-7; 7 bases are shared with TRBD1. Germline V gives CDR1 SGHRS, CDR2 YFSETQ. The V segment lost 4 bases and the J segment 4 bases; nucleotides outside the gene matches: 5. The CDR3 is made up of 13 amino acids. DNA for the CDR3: TGCGCCAGCAGCCAAGACAGGGCATACGAGCAGTACTTC. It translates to CASSQDRAYEQYF.

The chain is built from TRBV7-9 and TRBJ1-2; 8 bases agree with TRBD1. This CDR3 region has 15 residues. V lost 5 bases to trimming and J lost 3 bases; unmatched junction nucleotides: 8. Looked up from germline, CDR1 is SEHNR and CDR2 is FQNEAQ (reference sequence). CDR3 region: CASSPGTGFDYGYTF. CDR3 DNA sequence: TGTGCCAGCAGCCCCGGGACAGGTTTTGACTATGGCTACACCTTC.

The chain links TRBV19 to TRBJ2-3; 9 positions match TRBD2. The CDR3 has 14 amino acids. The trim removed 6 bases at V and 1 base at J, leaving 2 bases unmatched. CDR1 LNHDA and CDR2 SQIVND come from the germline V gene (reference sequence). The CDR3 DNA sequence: TGTGCCAGTAGGGTAGCGGGAGGCACAGATACGCAGTATTTT. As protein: CASRVAGGTDTQYF.

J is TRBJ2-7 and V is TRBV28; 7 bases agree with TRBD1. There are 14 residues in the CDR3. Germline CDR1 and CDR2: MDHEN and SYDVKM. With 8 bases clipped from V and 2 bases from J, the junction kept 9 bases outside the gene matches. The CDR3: CASGGTDLAYEQYF. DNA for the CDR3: TGTGCCAGCGGTGGGACAGATCTCGCCTACGAGCAGTACTTC.

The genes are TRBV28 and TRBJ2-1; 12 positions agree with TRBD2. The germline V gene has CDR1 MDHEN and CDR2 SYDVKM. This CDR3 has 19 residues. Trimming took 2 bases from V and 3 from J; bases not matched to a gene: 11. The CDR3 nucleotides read TGTGCCAGCAGTTTACCCCCGCTAGCGGGGGGGCTGTTCTACAATGAGCAGTTCTTC. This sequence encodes CASSLPPLAGGLFYNEQFF.

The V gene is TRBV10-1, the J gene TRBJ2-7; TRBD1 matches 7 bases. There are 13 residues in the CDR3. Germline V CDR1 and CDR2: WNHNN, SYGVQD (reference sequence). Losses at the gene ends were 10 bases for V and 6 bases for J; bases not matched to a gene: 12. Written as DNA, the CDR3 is TGCGCCACCAGAGAGGGGGCGCATGCCGAGCAGTACGTC. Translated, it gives CATREGAHAEQYV.

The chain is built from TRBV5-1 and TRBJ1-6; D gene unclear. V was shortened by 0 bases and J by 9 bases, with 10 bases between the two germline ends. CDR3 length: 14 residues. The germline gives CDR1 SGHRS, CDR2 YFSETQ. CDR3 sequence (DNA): TGCGCCAGCAGCTTGGTAGGCGGGTCTTCACCCCTCCACTTT. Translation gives CASSLVGGSSPLHF.